The T cell receptor (beta chain) described here comes from a study of PD-L1 blockade in urothelial cancer (dated 2017 in TCRdb). Study-level background: Every patient began therapy at some point between 2013 and 2015 and was given atezolizumab 1,200 mg intravenously every 3 weeks. About 90% of the 29 patients were males with bladder-origin urothelial cancer, and about 65% of the roughly 30 reported a prior smoking history. Patients had an ECOG performance status of 0 or 1 and had received between 0 and 3 prior chemotherapy regimens. Blood samples were analyzed 3 weeks after the start of treatment (second dose) and 6 weeks after the start of treatment. A median of about 140,000 T cells and 80,000 to 95,000 unique TCRs was obtained from blood samples, and a median clonality of approximately 0.08 was observed. Somatic, immune and clinical correlates of response to PD-L1 blockade with atezolizumab in urothelial cancer were the focus of an exploratory multi-omic analysis. Pretreatment tumor samples, along with matched peripheral blood collected serially before and after atezolizumab treatment, underwent TCR sequencing. Durable clinical benefit was defined as a progression-free survival longer than 6 months, and TCR features were additionally tested against progression-free survival and overall survival. In the same patients who had TCR sequencing, pretreatment tumors also underwent whole exome sequencing and RNA sequencing. Durable clinical benefit was achieved by nine patients but not by the remaining 20. Approximately 29 patients had pretreatment blood TCR-seq, around 25 had at least one posttreatment blood collection, and around 25 had tumor TCR-seq.

General conclusions and limits of the study: A pretreatment peripheral blood TCR clonality below the median was linked to improved progression-free and overall survival. Greater expansion of tumor-associated TCR clones in peripheral blood 3 weeks after the start of treatment was observed in patients with durable benefit (n of about 20, p = 0.022). Small sample size (n ≈ 29) and many exploratory analyses mean the results are intended to be hypothesis-generating.

Taken with the paper, the label for time point translates to: peripheral blood 6 weeks after treatment start. The cohort comprised 30 or so patients with locally advanced or metastatic urothelial carcinoma treated at Memorial Sloan Kettering on a trial protocol. Peripheral blood mononuclear cells were collected pretreatment and during treatment, with between 1 and 8 total time points obtained per patient. The Qiagen DNeasy Blood extraction kit was used to purify genomic DNA from total PBMCs and tumor samples. PBMCs were collected pretreatment and during treatment, and were isolated and stored as previously described. In the case of this clone: It has no known antigen specificity. No base-level quality is on record; no much larger clone is a single base apart.

CDR1 is given as SGHDT and CDR2 as YYEEEE, both from the germline V gene. Trimming takes 1 base off V and 7 bases off J; junction bases not matched to a gene: 7. Its CDR3 holds 15 amino acids, cysteine through phenylalanine. Only the CDR3 DNA stays, 45 bases, in frame from base 1. Each PCR received spiked-in synthetic TCR analog templates so that absolute template abundance could be estimated from read counts. The immunoSEQ assay used bias-controlled V and J gene primers to amplify TCRbeta CDR3 regions from genomic DNA. Rearranged TCRbeta segments were sequenced at approximately 20X coverage. On the study's bioinformatics: Clustering was used to correct sequencing errors, and CDR3s were annotated against IMGT so that V, D and J genes could be assigned. Out-of-frame and stop-codon sequences were excluded, and only productive TCRbeta rearrangements were used in downstream analyses. To compute clonality, Shannon entropy was normalized by the log of the number of unique productive sequences and then subtracted from one. Clones differing between time points or between blood and tumor were identified by Fisher's exact test with Benjamini-Hochberg correction at adjusted p below 0.01. In its TCRdb copy, this immuneACCESS table keeps in-frame sequences only and misses some clones. Where compared with another copy, unresolved V genes explain less than half of these, and the others have no known cause. Clone size and V and J calls were adopted from that table, with D and trimming inferred from the DNA. This sample comprises about 39,000 clones, roughly 80% of them detected only once. Roughly a tenth of the sample goes to the ten largest clones.

The rearranged chain carries TRBV5-6 and TRBJ2-2; TRBD2 agrees with 7 junctional bases. The sample consisted of PBMCs, taken around atezolizumab (anti-PD-L1) treatment. The source is a man between 35 and 55 years old with urothelial cancer. The DNA sequence reads TGTGCCAGCAGCTTGTTTACTAGCGTTGGCGGGGAGCTGTTTTTT. Its translation is CASSLFTSVGGELFF.